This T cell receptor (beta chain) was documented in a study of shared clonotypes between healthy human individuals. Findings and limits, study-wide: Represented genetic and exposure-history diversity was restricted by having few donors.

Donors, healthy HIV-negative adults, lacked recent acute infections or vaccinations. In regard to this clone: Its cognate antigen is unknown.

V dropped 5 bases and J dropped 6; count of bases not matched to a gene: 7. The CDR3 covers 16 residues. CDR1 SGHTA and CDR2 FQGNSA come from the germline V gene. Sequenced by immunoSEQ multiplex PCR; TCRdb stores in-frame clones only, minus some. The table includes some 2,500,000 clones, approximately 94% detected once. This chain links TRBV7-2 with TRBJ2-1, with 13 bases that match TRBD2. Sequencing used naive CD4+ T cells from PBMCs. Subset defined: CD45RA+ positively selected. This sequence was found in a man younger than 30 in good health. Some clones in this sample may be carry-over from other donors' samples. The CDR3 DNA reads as TGTGCCAGCAGCCCACCGGGACTAGCGGGGCTCAATGAGCAGTTCTTC. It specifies CASSPPGLAGLNEQFF.